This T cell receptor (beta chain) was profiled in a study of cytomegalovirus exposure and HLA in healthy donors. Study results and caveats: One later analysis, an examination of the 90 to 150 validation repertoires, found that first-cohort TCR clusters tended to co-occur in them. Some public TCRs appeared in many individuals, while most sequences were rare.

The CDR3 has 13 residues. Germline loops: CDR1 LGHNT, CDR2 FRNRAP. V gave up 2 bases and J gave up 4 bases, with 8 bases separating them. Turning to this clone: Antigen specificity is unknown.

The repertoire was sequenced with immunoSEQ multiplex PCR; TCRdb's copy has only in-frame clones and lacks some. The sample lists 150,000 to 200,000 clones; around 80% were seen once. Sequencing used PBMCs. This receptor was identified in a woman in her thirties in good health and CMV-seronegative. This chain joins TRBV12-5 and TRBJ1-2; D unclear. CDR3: CASGLLRGYGYTF. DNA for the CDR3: TGTGCTAGTGGTTTGTTACGGGGCTATGGCTACACCTTC.